The present T cell receptor beta chain was sequenced within a study of CD8 T cells in ankylosing spondylitis. The study's findings and limits: Among TCR beta sequences, a motif of several highly homologous variants appeared characteristic of ankylosing spondylitis blood. Relatively rare in peripheral blood, disease-linked clones were also CD8+. Significantly higher representation of disease-linked clones was reported for matched ankylosing spondylitis synovial fluid.

TCRdb fed the 5' RACE reads into MiXCR, producing one record per CDR3 protein. The sample includes fewer than 250,000 distinct CDR3 sequences, under 12% of them seen just once. The CDR3 consists of 16 residues. The V segment lost 2 bases and the J segment 4 bases; nucleotides outside the gene matches: 9. Germline CDR1 reads ENHRY; CDR2 reads SYGVKD. This clonotype was seen repeatedly, ten times or more. The antigen remains undetermined. The genes are TRBV10-3 and TRBJ2-3; 7 nucleotides line up with TRBD2. This sequence was found in a male donor with ankylosing spondylitis or in good health (not recorded which). The source material was blood, either unsorted or a sorted T cell fraction (not recorded which). CDR3 sequence reads: CAISERPAGSSDTQYF. Written as DNA, the CDR3 is TGTGCCATCAGTGAGAGGCCAGCGGGGTCCTCAGATACGCAGTATTTT.